A single sample gave rise to the 14 T cell receptor beta chains below, sequenced in a study of CD8 T cells in ankylosing spondylitis. TCRdb processed the 5' RACE reads anew with MiXCR; each CDR3 protein has one entry. The sample contains around 210,000 distinct CDR3 sequences, roughly 8% of which appear only once. The sample was blood, either unsorted or a sorted T cell fraction (not recorded which). The receptor set was obtained from a female donor with ankylosing spondylitis or in good health (not recorded which).

Worth noting for this clonotype: One end of the junction varies from germline; a read error may be responsible. The chain carries TRBV20-1 and TRBJ2-1, with D perhaps given as TRBD1 or TRBD2 (5 bases each). This CDR3 has 16 residues. In germline, CDR1 is DFQATT, CDR2 SNEGSKA (reference sequence). This CDR3 reads CCASRPGTRKVNEQFF. The CDR3 bases are TGCTGTGCTAGTAGACCCGGGACCAGAAAAGTTAATGAGCAGTTCTTC.

This clonotype has a count of ten or more. The gene calls are TRBV29-1 and TRBJ2-7; 9 bases fit TRBD1. V dropped 4 bases and J dropped 3; count of bases not matched to a gene: 4. CDR1 is SQVTM, CDR2 ANQGSEA, per germline. The CDR3 has 13 residues. The CDR3 DNA reads as TGCAGCGTTGCACCGACAGGGGGCTACGAGCAGTACTTC. Protein product: CSVAPTGGYEQYF.

This clonotype showed up many times. The CDR3 region is CASSPSQSYEQYF. CDR3 coding DNA: TGTGCCAGCTCACCTTCCCAATCCTACGAGCAGTACTTC. The gene calls are TRBV18 and TRBJ2-7; D is uncertain. The CDR3 spans 13 residues. The germline V gene encodes CDR1 KGHSH and CDR2 LQKENI. V was cut by 3 bases and J by 1 base, with 7 bases left in between.

There are many counts of this clonotype. This rearrangement joins TRBV6-1 to TRBJ2-1, with TRBD1 matching over 9 bases. Germline CDR1 MNHNS, CDR2 SASEGT. V trimming: 6 bases; J trimming: 6 bases; junction bases outside the gene matches: 9. The CDR3 sequence is 15 residues long. DNA of the CDR3: TGTGCCAGCAGCCTAACAGGGGGCGTCACCAATGAGCAGTTCTTC. This sequence encodes CASSLTGGVTNEQFF.

At least ten counts were recorded for this clonotype. The CDR3 DNA is TGCGCCAGCAGCCAAGGGGTAGCGGGAGCCTACAATGAGCAGTTCTTC. As protein: CASSQGVAGAYNEQFF. The rearrangement links TRBV4-3 to TRBJ2-1; 9 nucleotides line up with TRBD2. The CDR3 has 16 amino acids. Unmatched junction bases numbered 3, after V lost 1 base and J lost 2 bases. The V gene's germline CDR1 is LGHNA and CDR2 YSLEER.

This clonotype was picked up many times. This chain links TRBV4-3 with TRBJ2-3; 7 nucleotides line up with TRBD2. In germline, CDR1 is LGHNA, CDR2 YSLEER. The CDR3 length is 16 residues. The junction had 11 bases not matched to a gene; V was cut back by 4 bases and J by 4 bases. The CDR3 DNA sequence: TGCGCCAGCAGCCCAGGACTAGGCGGCACCGCAGATACGCAGTATTTT. This translates into CASSPGLGGTADTQYF.

As regards this clonotype: A read error may be the cause here, since a much bigger clone is one base away. The genes are TRBV6-1 and TRBJ1-2, with a weak D call TRBD1 (6 bases). This CDR3 is built from 14 residues. The germline V gene has CDR1 MNHNS and CDR2 SASEGT. Trimming took 6 bases from V and 2 from J, leaving 13 bases between them. The CDR3 bases are TGTGCCAGCAGCCGCGGGACATCGAACTATGGCTACACCTTC. It specifies CASSRGTSNYGYTF.

This clonotype has ten or more counts. This chain links TRBV12-3 or TRBV12-4 with TRBJ2-3, with D perhaps being TRBD1 or TRBD2 (5 bases each). The CDR3 contains 15 residues. The V gene lost 1 base and the J gene lost 6 bases, with 14 bases spanning the gap. The CDR3 reads CASSLGDGRSDTQYF. Here the CDR3 DNA reads TGTGCCAGCAGTTTAGGGGACGGGCGGTCGGATACGCAGTATTTT.

This clonotype showed up many times. The rearrangement uses TRBV7-9 and TRBJ2-7, with D perhaps being TRBD1 or TRBD2 (6 bases each). The germline CDR1 and CDR2 sequences are SEHNR and FQNEAQ (reference sequence). CDR3 length equals 14 residues. The V end was cut by 5 bases, the J end by 2 bases, with 13 bases between. The CDR3 DNA is TGTGCCAGCAGCCCCCGAGGGGGGCCCTACGAGCAGTACTTC. Amino acids: CASSPRGGPYEQYF.

This clonotype was seen a handful of times. This chain uses TRBV29-1 with TRBJ2-1; the D gene is possibly TRBD1 (5 bases). Trimming stripped 7 bases from V and 5 bases from J, with 15 bases between. The CDR3 spans 13 residues. From germline, CDR1 is SQVTM and CDR2 ANQGSEA. Written as DNA, the CDR3 is TGCAGCGGTGACAGACCGACTGACAATGAGCAGTTCTTC. Amino acids: CSGDRPTDNEQFF.

This clonotype was seen ten or more times. The genes are TRBV7-2 and TRBJ2-7, with D uncertain. Germline loops: CDR1 SGHTA, CDR2 FQGNSA. V gave up 1 base and J gave up 0 bases, with 10 bases separating them. This CDR3 has 15 residues. The CDR3 DNA follows: TGTGCCAGCAGCTTAGGGACCACTGGCTCCTACGAGCAGTACTTC. Translating gives CASSLGTTGSYEQYF. The full variable domain, completed using reference TRBV7-2 and TRBJ2-7, is GAGVSQSPSNKVTEKGKDVELRCDPISGHTALYWYRQSLGQGLEFLIYFQGNSAPDKSGLPSDRFSAERTGGSVSTLTIQRTQQEDSAVYLCASSLGTTGSYEQYFGPGTRLTVT.

This clonotype has ten or more counts. The J gene is TRBJ2-7, the V gene TRBV6-2 or TRBV6-3; D possibly corresponds to TRBD1 (5 bases). CDR3 length: 14 amino acids. The V gene's germline CDR1 is MNHEY and CDR2 SVGEGT. V was trimmed by 6 bases and J by 3 bases, leaving 15 bases between them. CDR3 protein: CASRSTVTFYEQYF. CDR3 DNA sequence: TGTGCCAGCAGGTCGACAGTCACCTTCTACGAGCAGTACTTC.

This clonotype was found a few times. The chain carries TRBV18 and TRBJ2-3, with 9 bases matching TRBD1. Germline assignment: CDR1 KGHSH and CDR2 LQKENI. The CDR3 length is 19 residues. The V segment lost 3 bases and the J segment 2 bases; nucleotides outside the gene matches: 15. The CDR3 region is CASSPSRDRDQRVTDTQYF. The CDR3 DNA follows: TGTGCCAGCTCACCTTCCCGGGACAGGGACCAGCGGGTCACAGATACGCAGTATTTT.

J is TRBJ2-5 and V is TRBV20-1, with TRBD2 matching over 7 bases. The CDR3 runs to 12 residues. Germline V gene lookup returns CDR1 DFQATT and CDR2 SNEGSKA (reference sequence). The CDR3 nucleotides are TGCAGCGCCGGTCTAGCGGAAGAGACCCAGTACTTC. Amino acid sequence: CSAGLAEETQYF.